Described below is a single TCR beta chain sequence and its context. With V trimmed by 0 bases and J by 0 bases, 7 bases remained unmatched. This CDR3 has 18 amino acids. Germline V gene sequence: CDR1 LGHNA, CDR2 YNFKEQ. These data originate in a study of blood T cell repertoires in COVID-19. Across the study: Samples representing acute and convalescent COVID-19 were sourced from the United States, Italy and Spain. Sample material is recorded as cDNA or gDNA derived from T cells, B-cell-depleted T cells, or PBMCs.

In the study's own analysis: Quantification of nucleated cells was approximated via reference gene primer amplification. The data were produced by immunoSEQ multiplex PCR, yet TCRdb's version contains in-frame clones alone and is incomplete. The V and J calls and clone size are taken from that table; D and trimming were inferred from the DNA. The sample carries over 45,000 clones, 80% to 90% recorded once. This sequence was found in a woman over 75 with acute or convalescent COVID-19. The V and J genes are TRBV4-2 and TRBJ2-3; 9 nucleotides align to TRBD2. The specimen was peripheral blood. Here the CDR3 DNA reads TGTGCCAGCAGCCAAGATTGGCTAGCGGGGACTAGCACAGATACGCAGTATTTT. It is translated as CASSQDWLAGTSTDTQYF.